This T cell receptor (beta chain) was observed in a study of memory CD4+ T cells and cytomegalovirus serostatus. As for the study in general: Of the healthy Belgian adults, several were CMV seropositive and 20 to 25 seronegative. Study-wide results and caveats: About 40% of the 164 known CMV-associated TCRbeta sequences appeared in CD4+ memory.

Study processing details: After removing out-of-frame reads, millions of distinct TCRbeta sequences remained. Data came from immunoSEQ multiplex PCR; TCRdb stores just in-frame clones and leaves some out. The DNA gave D and trimming, while V, J and clone size come from that table. The sample records 35,000 to 50,000 clones, over 70% being singletons. A word on this clone: Antigen unknown.

The sort gate was single viable CD3+CD4+CD8-CD45RO+ cells for memory CD4+ T cells. Sequenced sample: memory CD4+ T cells from blood. The clonotype originates from an adult in good health and CMV-seronegative.

In DNA, the CDR3 is TGCAGCGTTGTGGTTGGCGAGACCCAGTACTTC. Its protein is CSVVVGETQYF. V and J are TRBV29-1 and TRBJ2-5; D is ambiguous. CDR1 SQVTM and CDR2 ANQGSEA come from the germline V gene. The V gene lost 4 bases and the J gene lost 5 bases, with 8 bases spanning the gap. This CDR3 region has 11 residues.